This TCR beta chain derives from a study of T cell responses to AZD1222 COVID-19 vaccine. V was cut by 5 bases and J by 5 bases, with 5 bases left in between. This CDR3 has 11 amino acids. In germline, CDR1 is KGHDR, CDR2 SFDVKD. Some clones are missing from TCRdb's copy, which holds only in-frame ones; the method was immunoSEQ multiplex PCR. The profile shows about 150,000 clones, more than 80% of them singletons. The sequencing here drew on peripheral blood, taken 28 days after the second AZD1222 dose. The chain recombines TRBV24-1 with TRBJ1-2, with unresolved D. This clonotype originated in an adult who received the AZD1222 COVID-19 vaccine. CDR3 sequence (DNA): TGTGCCACCAGTGCGGGTTATGGCTACACCTTC. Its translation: CATSAGYGYTF.